This T cell receptor (beta chain) was recorded in a study of technical replicates of blood from several donors. Sequencing used immunoSEQ multiplex PCR; TCRdb keeps in-frame clones, though not all of them. The sample lists tens of thousands of clones, 90% to 97% seen once, with 0.36% in the top ten. This CDR3 is built from 16 residues. V was shortened by 5 bases and J by 0 bases, with 13 bases between the two germline ends. Germline-derived CDR1 and CDR2 are LNHDA and SQIVND (reference sequence). Sequencing was performed on T cells isolated from PBMCs. The genes are TRBV19 and TRBJ1-4, with D hard to call. The receptor was derived from a human donor in good health. In DNA form, the CDR3 reads TGTGCCAGTAGTTCGGCAGGCTGGGCAACTAATGAAAAACTGTTTTTT. This gives the protein CASSSAGWATNEKLFF.